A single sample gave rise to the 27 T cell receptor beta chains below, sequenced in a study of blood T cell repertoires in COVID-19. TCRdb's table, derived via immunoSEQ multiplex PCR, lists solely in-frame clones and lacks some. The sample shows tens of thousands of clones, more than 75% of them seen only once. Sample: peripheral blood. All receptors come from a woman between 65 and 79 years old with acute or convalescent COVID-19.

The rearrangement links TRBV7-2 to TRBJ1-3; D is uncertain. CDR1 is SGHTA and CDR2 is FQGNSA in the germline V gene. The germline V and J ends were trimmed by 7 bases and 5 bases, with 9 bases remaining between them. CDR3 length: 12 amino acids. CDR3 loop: CASKGGRNTIYF. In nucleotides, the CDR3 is TGTGCCAGCAAGGGAGGCAGAAACACCATATATTTT.

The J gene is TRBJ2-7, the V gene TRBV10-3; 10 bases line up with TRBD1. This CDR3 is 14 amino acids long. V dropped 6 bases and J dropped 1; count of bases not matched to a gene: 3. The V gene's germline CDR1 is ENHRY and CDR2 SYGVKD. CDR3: CAISLDRGSYEQYF. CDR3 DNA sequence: TGTGCCATCAGCCTGGACAGGGGGTCCTACGAGCAGTACTTC.

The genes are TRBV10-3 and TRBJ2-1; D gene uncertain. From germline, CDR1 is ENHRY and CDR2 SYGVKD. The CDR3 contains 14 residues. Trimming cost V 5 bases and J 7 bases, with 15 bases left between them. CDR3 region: CAISPSERRNEQFF. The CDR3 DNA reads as TGTGCCATCAGTCCCTCAGAGCGAAGGAATGAGCAGTTCTTC.

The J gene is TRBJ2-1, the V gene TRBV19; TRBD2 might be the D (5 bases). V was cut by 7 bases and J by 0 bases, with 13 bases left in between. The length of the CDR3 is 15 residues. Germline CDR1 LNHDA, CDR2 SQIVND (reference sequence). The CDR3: CASTERMSSYNEQFF. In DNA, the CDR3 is TGTGCCAGTACGGAGCGGATGAGCTCCTACAATGAGCAGTTCTTC. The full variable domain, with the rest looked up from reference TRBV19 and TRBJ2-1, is DGGITQSPKYLFRKEGQNVTLSCEQNLNHDAMYWYRQDPGQGLRLIYYSQIVNDFQKGDIAEGYSVSREKKESFPLTVTSAQKNPTAFYLCASTERMSSYNEQFFGPGTRLTVL.

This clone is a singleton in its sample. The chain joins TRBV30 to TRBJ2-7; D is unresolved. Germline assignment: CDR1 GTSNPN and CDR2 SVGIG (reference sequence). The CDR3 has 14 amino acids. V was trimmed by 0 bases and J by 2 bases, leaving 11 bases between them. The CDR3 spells CAWSVLNGPYEQYF. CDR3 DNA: TGTGCCTGGAGTGTACTAAATGGTCCCTACGAGCAGTACTTC.

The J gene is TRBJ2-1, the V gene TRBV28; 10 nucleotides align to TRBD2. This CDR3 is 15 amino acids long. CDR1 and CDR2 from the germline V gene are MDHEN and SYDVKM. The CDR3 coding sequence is TGTGCGGTGGCTAGCGGGGGAAGCTCCTACAATGAGCAGTTCTTC. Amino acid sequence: CAVASGGSSYNEQFF.

The CDR3 DNA follows: TGTGCCTGGAGTGCGGGGACTAGCGGGAAACCTACGTTCTACGAGCAGTACTTC. Its protein is CAWSAGTSGKPTFYEQYF. The chain uses TRBV30 and TRBJ2-7, with 13 bases aligning to TRBD2. This CDR3 is 18 amino acids long. Germline CDR1 is GTSNPN and CDR2 is SVGIG (reference sequence). V lost 1 base and J lost 3; bases outside the gene matches: 12.

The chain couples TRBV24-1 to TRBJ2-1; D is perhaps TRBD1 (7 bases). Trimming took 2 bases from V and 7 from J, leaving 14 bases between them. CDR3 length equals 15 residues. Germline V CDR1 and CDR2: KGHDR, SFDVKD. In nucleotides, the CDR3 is TGTGCCACCAGTGATTCTCGACAGGGAGGTAATGAGCAGTTCTTC. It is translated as CATSDSRQGGNEQFF.

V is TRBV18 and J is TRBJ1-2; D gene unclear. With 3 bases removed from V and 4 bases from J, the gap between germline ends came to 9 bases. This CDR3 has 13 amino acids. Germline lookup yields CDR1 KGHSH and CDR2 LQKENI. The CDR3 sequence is CASSPTDGYGYTF. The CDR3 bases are TGTGCCAGCTCACCTACTGATGGCTATGGCTACACCTTC.

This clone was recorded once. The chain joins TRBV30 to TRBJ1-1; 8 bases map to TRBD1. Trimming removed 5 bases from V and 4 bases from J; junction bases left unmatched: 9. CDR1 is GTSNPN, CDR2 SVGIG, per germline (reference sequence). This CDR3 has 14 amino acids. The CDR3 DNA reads TGTGCCTGGGCCCACAGGGGGGTCGGCACTGAAGCTTTCTTT. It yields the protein CAWAHRGVGTEAFF.

In nucleotides, the CDR3 is TGTGCCAGCACTAAAGCAGACAGGGAATCTAAGGAGCAGTACTTC. Translation: CASTKADRESKEQYF. The chain has TRBV6-6 and TRBJ2-7, with TRBD1 matching over 7 bases. V lost 7 bases and J lost 7; bases outside the gene matches: 16. The CDR3 length is 15 residues. The germline V gene encodes CDR1 MNHNY and CDR2 SVGAGI (reference sequence).

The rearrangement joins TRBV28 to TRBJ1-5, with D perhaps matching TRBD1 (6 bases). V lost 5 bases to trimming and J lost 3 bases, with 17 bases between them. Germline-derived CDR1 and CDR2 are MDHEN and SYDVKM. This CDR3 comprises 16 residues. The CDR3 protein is CASSQLQGVLNQPQHF. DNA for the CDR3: TGTGCCAGCAGTCAACTACAGGGAGTACTCAATCAGCCCCAGCATTTT.

CDR3 residues: CASSLNPGGFNQPQHF. The CDR3 region has the DNA TGTGCCAGCAGCTTAAATCCTGGCGGATTCAATCAGCCCCAGCATTTT. The rearrangement links TRBV7-2 to TRBJ1-5; no definite D call. V was cut by 2 bases and J by 3 bases, with 14 bases left in between. CDR1 is SGHTA, CDR2 FQGNSA, per germline. The CDR3 has 16 residues.

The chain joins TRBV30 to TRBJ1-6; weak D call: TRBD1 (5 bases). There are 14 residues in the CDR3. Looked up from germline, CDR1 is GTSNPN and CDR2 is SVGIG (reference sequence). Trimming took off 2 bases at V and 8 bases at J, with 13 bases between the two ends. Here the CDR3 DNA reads TGTGCCTGGAGTCGAAAGGGGAACCATTCACCCCTCCACTTT. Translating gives CAWSRKGNHSPLHF. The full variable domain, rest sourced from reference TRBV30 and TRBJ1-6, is SQTIHQWPATLVQPVGSPLSLECTVEGTSNPNLYWYRQAAGRGLQLLFYSVGIGQISSEVPQNLSASRPQDRQFILSSKKLLLSDSGFYLCAWSRKGNHSPLHFGNGTRLTVT.

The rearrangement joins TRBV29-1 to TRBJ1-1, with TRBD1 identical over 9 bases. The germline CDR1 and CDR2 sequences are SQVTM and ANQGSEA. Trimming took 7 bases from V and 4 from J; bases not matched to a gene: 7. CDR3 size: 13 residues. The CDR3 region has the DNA TGCAGCGCGGCACGGACAGGGGCCACTGAAGCTTTCTTT. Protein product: CSAARTGATEAFF. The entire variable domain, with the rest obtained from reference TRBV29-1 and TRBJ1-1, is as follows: SAVISQKPSRDICQRGTSLTIQCQVDSQVTMMFWYRQQPGQSLTLIATANQGSEATYESGFVIDKFPISRPNLTFSTLTVSNMSPEDSSIYLCSAARTGATEAFFGQGTRLTVV.

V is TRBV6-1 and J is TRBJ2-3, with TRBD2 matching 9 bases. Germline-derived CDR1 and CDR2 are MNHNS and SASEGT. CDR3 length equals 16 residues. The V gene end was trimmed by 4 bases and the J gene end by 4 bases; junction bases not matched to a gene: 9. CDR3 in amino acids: CASSGIGTSWADTQYF. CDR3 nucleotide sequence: TGTGCCAGCAGTGGAATCGGGACTAGCTGGGCAGATACGCAGTATTTT.

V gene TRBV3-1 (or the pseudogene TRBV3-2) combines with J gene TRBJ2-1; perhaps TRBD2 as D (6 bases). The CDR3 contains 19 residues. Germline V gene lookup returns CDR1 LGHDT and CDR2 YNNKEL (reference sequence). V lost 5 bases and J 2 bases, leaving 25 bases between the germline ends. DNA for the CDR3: TGTGCCAGCAGCAGCACCGGGACTCCCGAACTTGGGACCTACAATGAGCAGTTCTTC. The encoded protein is CASSSTGTPELGTYNEQFF.

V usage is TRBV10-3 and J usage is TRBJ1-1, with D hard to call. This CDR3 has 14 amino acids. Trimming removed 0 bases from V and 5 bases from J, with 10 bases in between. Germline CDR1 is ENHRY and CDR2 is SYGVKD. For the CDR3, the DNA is TGTGCCATCAGTGAGTCGAATCTGAGGACTGAAGCTTTCTTT. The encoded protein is CAISESNLRTEAFF.

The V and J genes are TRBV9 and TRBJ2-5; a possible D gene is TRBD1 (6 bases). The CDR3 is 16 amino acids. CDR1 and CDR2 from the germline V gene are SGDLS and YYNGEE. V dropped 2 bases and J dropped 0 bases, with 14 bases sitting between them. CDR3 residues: CASSVGTPRYQETQYF. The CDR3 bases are TGTGCCAGCAGCGTTGGGACACCAAGGTACCAAGAGACCCAGTACTTC.

The CDR3 region has the DNA TGTACCAGCAGCTTAGTTGGGCTAGCGGGAGGGGATACGCAGTATTTT. Encoded protein: CTSSLVGLAGGDTQYF. This chain joins TRBV7-2 and TRBJ2-3, with 12 positions matching TRBD2. The trim removed 1 base at V and 6 bases at J, leaving 5 bases unmatched. The CDR3 totals 16 residues. Germline values: CDR1 SGHTA, CDR2 FQGNSA.

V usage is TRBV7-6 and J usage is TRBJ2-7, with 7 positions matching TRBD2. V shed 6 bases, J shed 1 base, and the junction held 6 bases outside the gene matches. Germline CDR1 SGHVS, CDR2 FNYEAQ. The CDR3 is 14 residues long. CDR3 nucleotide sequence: TGTGCCAGCAGTTACGGCGGGGGATCCTACGAGCAGTACTTC. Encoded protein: CASSYGGGSYEQYF. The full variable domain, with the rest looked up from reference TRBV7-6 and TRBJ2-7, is GAGVSQSPRYKVTKRGQDVALRCDPISGHVSLYWYRQALGQGPEFLTYFNYEAQQDKSGLPNDRFSAERPEGSISTLTIQRTEQRDSAMYRCASSYGGGSYEQYFGPGTRLTVT.

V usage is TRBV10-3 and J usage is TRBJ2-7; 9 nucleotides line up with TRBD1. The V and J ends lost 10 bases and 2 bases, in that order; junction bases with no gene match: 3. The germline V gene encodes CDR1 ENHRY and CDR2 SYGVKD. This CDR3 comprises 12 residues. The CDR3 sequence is CATTGGAYEQYF. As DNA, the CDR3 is TGTGCCACTACAGGGGGCGCCTACGAGCAGTACTTC.

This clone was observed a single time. CDR3 nucleotides: TGTGCCAGCAGTAAATTGGACAGCAACACTGAAGCTTTCTTT. Its translation: CASSKLDSNTEAFF. The chain combines TRBV27 with TRBJ1-1; possible D gene TRBD1, 6 bases. Germline V lookup: CDR1 MNHEY, CDR2 SMNVEV (reference sequence). The length of the CDR3 is 14 residues. V gave up 5 bases and J gave up 2 bases, with 12 bases separating them.

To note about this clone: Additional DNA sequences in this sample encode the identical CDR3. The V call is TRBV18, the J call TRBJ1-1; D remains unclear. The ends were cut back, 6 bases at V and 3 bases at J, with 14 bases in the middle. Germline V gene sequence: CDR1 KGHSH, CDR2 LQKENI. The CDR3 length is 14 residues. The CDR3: CASSQAGTYTEAFF. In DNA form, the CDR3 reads TGTGCCAGCTCCCAGGCGGGCACGTACACTGAAGCTTTCTTT.

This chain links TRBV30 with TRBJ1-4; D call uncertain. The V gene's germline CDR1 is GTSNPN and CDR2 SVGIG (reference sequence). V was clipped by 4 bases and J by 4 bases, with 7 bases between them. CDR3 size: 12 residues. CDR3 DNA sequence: TGTGCCTGGAACAACGTTAATGAAAAACTGTTTTTT. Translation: CAWNNVNEKLFF.

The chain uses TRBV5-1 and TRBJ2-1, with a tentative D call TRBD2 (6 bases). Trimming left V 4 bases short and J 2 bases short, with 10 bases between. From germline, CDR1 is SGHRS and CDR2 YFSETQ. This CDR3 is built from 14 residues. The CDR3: CASSGSGPYNEQFF. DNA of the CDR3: TGCGCCAGCAGCGGGAGCGGGCCCTACAATGAGCAGTTCTTC.

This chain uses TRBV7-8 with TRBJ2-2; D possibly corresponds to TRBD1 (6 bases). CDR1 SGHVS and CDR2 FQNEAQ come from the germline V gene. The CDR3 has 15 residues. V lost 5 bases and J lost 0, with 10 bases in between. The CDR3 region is CASSQPGANTGELFF. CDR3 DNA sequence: TGTGCCAGCAGCCAGCCAGGGGCGAACACCGGGGAGCTGTTTTTT.